These T cell receptor beta chains were read from a single sample in a study of a mutant IDH1 vaccine in newly diagnosed glioma. Their cognate antigens are unknown. The assay was immunoSEQ multiplex PCR, and TCRdb's table has in-frame clones only and misses some. The sample holds approximately 58,000 clones, around 86% seen once. The material sequenced was PBMCs, taken from a glioma patient whose treatment included an IDH1 peptide vaccine. The receptors originated from a young man with glioma. Each CDR3 is given with its conserved first and last residue. Each record gives: D gene, J gene, clone size, V gene, CDR3 DNA, CDR3 protein. D genes are given only for firm matches. Size tells how often a clone was seen (once, few, many) or the class of an expanded clone, and some rows leave it out.

d_gene: NA
j_gene: TRBJ1-2
abundance: NA
v_gene: TRBV15
CDR3nt: TGTGCCACCAGCAGAGATTCGGGCTTCTCGCGTGGCTACACCTTC
CDR3aa: CATSRDSGFSRGYTF

d_gene: TRBD1
j_gene: TRBJ1-2
abundance: NA
v_gene: TRBV7-8
CDR3nt: TGTGCCAGCAGCTCAGGACAGGGGGCAAGTGGCTACACCTTC
CDR3aa: CASSSGQGASGYTF

d_gene: NA
j_gene: TRBJ1-2
abundance: NA
v_gene: TRBV5-1
CDR3nt: TGCGCCAGCAGCTTGGGGGGAAAGGGACAAAATAACTATGGCTACACCTTC
CDR3aa: CASSLGGKGQNNYGYTF

d_gene: NA
j_gene: TRBJ1-4
abundance: NA
v_gene: TRBV5-5
CDR3nt: TGTGCCAGCAGCTCCAGCAAGAGGGAAAGCAATGAAAAACTGTTTTTT
CDR3aa: CASSSSKRESNEKLFF

d_gene: TRBD1
j_gene: TRBJ2-3
abundance: NA
v_gene: TRBV15
CDR3nt: TGTGCCACCAGCAGATCCCTCAGGGGGAAGCGAGGAGATACGCAGTATTTT
CDR3aa: CATSRSLRGKRGDTQYF

d_gene: TRBD1
j_gene: TRBJ1-1
abundance: NA
v_gene: TRBV19
CDR3nt: TGTGCCAGTAGCCCATTGGGGCAGGGGGCCACTGAAGCTTTCTTT
CDR3aa: CASSPLGQGATEAFF

d_gene: TRBD1
j_gene: TRBJ1-1
abundance: NA
v_gene: TRBV5-1
CDR3nt: TGCGCCAGCAGCTTGGTTATAGGGGGCCGGACTGAAGCTTTCTTT
CDR3aa: CASSLVIGGRTEAFF

d_gene: NA
j_gene: TRBJ1-1
abundance: few
v_gene: TRBV27
CDR3nt: TGTGCCAGCAGTTTTGAGGGTATCACTGAAGCTTTCTTT
CDR3aa: CASSFEGITEAFF

d_gene: TRBD1
j_gene: TRBJ1-2
abundance: once
v_gene: TRBV2
CDR3nt: TGTGCCAGCAGTGGACAGGGGGAAGGCTATGGCTACACCTTC
CDR3aa: CASSGQGEGYGYTF

d_gene: TRBD1
j_gene: TRBJ1-1
abundance: NA
v_gene: TRBV6-5
CDR3nt: TGTGCCAGCAGTTACCGGACAGGGAAGAACACTGAAGCTTTCTTT
CDR3aa: CASSYRTGKNTEAFF